This is a list of T cell receptor beta chains from one sample in a study of blood T cells in healthy people across ages. TCRdb passed the 5' RACE reads through MiXCR, listing each CDR3 protein once. The table records around 1,600,000 distinct CDR3 sequences, 40% to 45% of them present only once. Sequencing was done on a sample of blood. Receptors were obtained from a woman aged 18-29 years in good health. The conserved cysteine and the conserved F or W are not part of the CDR3 here. The order of the fields is CDR3 length, V gene, CDR3 protein.

len: 12; v_gene: TRBV12-3/TRBV12-4; CDR3aa: ASSGYLRGLEQY
len: 11; v_gene: TRBV5-1; CDR3aa: ASSRRGGGELF
len: 15; v_gene: TRBV5-1; CDR3aa: ASSGDRGKVPSYGYT
len: 14; v_gene: TRBV29-1; CDR3aa: SVEDSTSGIAYEQY
len: 13; v_gene: TRBV7-2; CDR3aa: ASSLKDTGNYGYT
len: 10; v_gene: TRBV20-1; CDR3aa: SARGSPYGYT
len: 14; v_gene: TRBV21-1; CDR3aa: ASSSRVDRRNTEAF
len: 15; v_gene: TRBV5-1; CDR3aa: ASSVGLGSGSSREQY
len: 16; v_gene: TRBV12-3/TRBV12-4; CDR3aa: ASSLLVTASNSNQPQH
len: 11; v_gene: TRBV7-8; CDR3aa: ASGWSGSYEQY
len: 10; v_gene: TRBV29-1; CDR3aa: SVGQSNYGYT
len: 13; v_gene: TRBV4-2; CDR3aa: ASSPRSGGDYGYT
len: 12; v_gene: TRBV14; CDR3aa: ASSHMYGTDTQY
len: 12; v_gene: TRBV27; CDR3aa: ASSPRDRNEKLF
len: 15; v_gene: TRBV6-2/TRBV6-3; CDR3aa: ASSYSSSSWRNYGYT
len: 13; v_gene: TRBV12-3/TRBV12-4; CDR3aa: ASRSSGGPYNEQF
len: 11; v_gene: TRBV24-1; CDR3aa: ATKADITDAQY
len: 13; v_gene: TRBV6-6; CDR3aa: ANSYPVGVWYGYT
len: 11; v_gene: TRBV27; CDR3aa: ASSPSLVNEQY
len: 12; v_gene: TRBV27; CDR3aa: ASKGVGSTDTQY
len: 12; v_gene: TRBV7-2; CDR3aa: ASSLRSSTDTQY
len: 12; v_gene: TRBV6-6; CDR3aa: ASRRETSADTQY
len: 12; v_gene: TRBV15; CDR3aa: ATSRQGSSEKLF
len: 13; v_gene: TRBV20-1; CDR3aa: SARKGLAGYNEQF
len: 16; v_gene: TRBV4-3; CDR3aa: ASSQDLGTLPTYNEQF
len: 14; v_gene: TRBV9; CDR3aa: ASSAGTSGDLYEQY
len: 13; v_gene: TRBV6-2/TRBV6-3; CDR3aa: ASSYSMATSYGYT
len: 11; v_gene: TRBV9; CDR3aa: ASSPHVVHEQF
len: 14; v_gene: TRBV6-6; CDR3aa: ASSYFPRDRGEKLF